What follows are 5 T cell receptor beta chains derived from one specimen sequenced in a study of technical replicates of blood from a few donors. The assay was immunoSEQ multiplex PCR, and TCRdb's table has in-frame clones only and misses some. Of about 9,400 clones listed, 91% are singletons. The sequencing sample was made of PBMCs. These receptors all stem from a human donor in good health.

The CDR3 sequence: CASSIVGTGVQFF. In DNA, the CDR3 is TGTGCCAGTAGTATAGTAGGGACAGGGGTGCAGTTCTTC. The chain employs TRBV19 and TRBJ2-1; 10 bases match TRBD1. V was pared by 1 base and J by 12 bases, with 3 bases of the junction left unmatched. CDR3 length equals 13 residues. CDR1 and CDR2 from the germline V gene are LNHDA and SQIVND (reference sequence).

The CDR3: CASSRNRDSEAFF. The CDR3 DNA is TGTGCCAGCAGCCGAAACCGGGACAGTGAAGCTTTCTTT. The chain is built from TRBV13 and TRBJ1-1; TRBD1 aligns across 7 bases. This CDR3 spans 13 amino acids. The ends lost 5 bases at V and 7 bases at J; junction bases unmatched: 7. In germline, CDR1 is PRHDT, CDR2 FYEKMQ (reference sequence). The entire variable domain, with the rest obtained from reference TRBV13 and TRBJ1-1, is as follows: AAGVIQSPRHLIKEKRETATLKCYPIPRHDTVYWYQQGPGQDPQFLISFYEKMQSDKGSIPDRFSAQQFSDYHSELNMSSLELGDSALYFCASSRNRDSEAFFGQGTRLTVV.

CDR3: CASSPGADTEAFF. The CDR3 bases are TGTGCCAGCTCACCAGGGGCGGACACTGAAGCTTTCTTT. This chain connects TRBV18 to TRBJ1-1, with D tentatively TRBD1 (5 bases). The CDR3 is made up of 13 amino acids. Germline V gene data show CDR1 as KGHSH and CDR2 as LQKENI. V lost 2 bases and J 3 bases, leaving 7 bases between the germline ends.

CDR3 loop: CAWSWGAGYTF. The CDR3 DNA is TGTGCCTGGAGTTGGGGCGCTGGCTACACCTTC. The chain combines TRBV30 with TRBJ1-2; D might be TRBD1 (5 bases). With 2 bases removed from V and 7 bases from J, the gap between germline ends came to 8 bases. The CDR3 extends over 11 amino acids. Germline CDR1 reads GTSNPN; CDR2 reads SVGIG (reference sequence).

This clone was counted a single time. The chain's CDR3 is CASSWPASGGTDTQYF. The DNA for the CDR3 is TGCGCCAGCAGCTGGCCCGCCAGCGGAGGAACAGATACGCAGTATTTT. The gene calls are TRBV5-1 and TRBJ2-3, with D possibly being TRBD2 (5 bases). Germline CDR1 and CDR2: SGHRS and YFSETQ. The CDR3 is 16 amino acids. The germline V and J ends were trimmed by 3 bases and 3 bases, with 17 bases remaining between them.